Listed below are T cell receptor beta chains from one sample, sequenced in a study of early T cells in non-severe SARS-CoV-2 infection. TCRdb reprocessed the 5' RACE reads via MiXCR and lists one record per CDR3 protein. The repertoire holds roughly 83,000 distinct CDR3 sequences, with roughly a tenth as singletons. Specimen: whole blood, collected at baseline. These receptors came from an adult who was a healthcare worker with PCR-confirmed SARS-CoV-2 infection or an uninfected control (not recorded which). Each CDR3 is given with its conserved first and last residue. Fields, in order: V gene, clone size, D gene, J gene, CDR3 DNA, CDR3 protein. D genes are given only for firm matches. A clone size is listed for some rows: how often the clone was seen (once, few, many), or a class if it is expanded.

TRBV27	many	TRBD1	TRBJ1-2	TGTGCCAGCAGGGGGACAGGGGGCGCGAGCTACACCTTC	CASRGTGGASYTF
TRBV27	few	TRBD1	TRBJ1-3	TGTGCCAGCAGTATTGGGACAGGGGCTGGAAACACCATATATTTT	CASSIGTGAGNTIYF
TRBV6-1	many	-	TRBJ2-1	TGTGCCAGCAGTGATCAAAGCTCCTACAATGAGCAGTTCTTC	CASSDQSSYNEQFF
TRBV5-6	few	-	TRBJ1-3	TGTGCCAGCAGCAGGCCCGCTGGAAACACCATATATTTT	CASSRPAGNTIYF
TRBV20-1	few	-	TRBJ2-2	TGCAGTGCTAGAGTGGTAGCGCCGAACACCGGGGAGCTGTTTTTT	CSARVVAPNTGELFF
TRBV6-5	many	-	TRBJ2-1	TGTGCCAGCAATAGGCAGGGAAAACTCTACAATGAGCAGTTCTTC	CASNRQGKLYNEQFF
TRBV4-2	-	-	TRBJ2-2	TGTGCCAGCAGCCAAGATATCGGGGCCGCCGGGGAGCTGTTTTTT	CASSQDIGAAGELFF
TRBV20-1	few	-	TRBJ1-5	TGCAGTGCTAGTCCTCCCAGGGGAGGCAATCAGCCCCAGCATTTT	CSASPPRGGNQPQHF
TRBV3-1	few	-	TRBJ1-4	TGTGCCAGCAGCCAAATCGGAGAAAAACTGTTTTTT	CASSQIGEKLFF
TRBV15	few	TRBD1	TRBJ1-5	TGTGCCACCAGCAGTGGACAGGGGGCAAGTCAGCCCCAGCATTTT	CATSSGQGASQPQHF
TRBV9	-	TRBD1	TRBJ1-2	TGTGCCAGCAGCGTAGACGCAGGGGGCGATGGGTATGGCTACACCTTC	CASSVDAGGDGYGYTF
TRBV12-3/TRBV12-4	-	TRBD2	TRBJ2-7	TGTGCCAGCAGCCTCTTAGCGGGAAGCTCCAACGAGCAGTACTTC	CASSLLAGSSNEQYF
TRBV6-1	-	-	TRBJ2-2	TGTGCCGGACAGCGGGACCGTAACACCGGGGAGCTGTTTTTT	CAGQRDRNTGELFF
TRBV6-5	many	TRBD2	TRBJ2-1	TGTGCCAGCAGACGTGAAGCGGGAGGGTACAATGAGCAGTTCTTC	CASRREAGGYNEQFF
TRBV19	-	-	TRBJ2-3	TGTGCCAGCGGGGACTTCCCAACAGATACGCAGTATTTT	CASGDFPTDTQYF
TRBV28	few	-	TRBJ2-4	TGTGCCAGCAGTTTAGCAGGGATCGACATTCAGTACTTC	CASSLAGIDIQYF
TRBV6-6	few	TRBD2	TRBJ2-1	TGTGCCAGCAGTTTAACTAGCGGGACATACAATGAGCAGTTCTTC	CASSLTSGTYNEQFF
TRBV7-2	few	TRBD2	TRBJ2-2	TGTGCCAGCAGTCTATATCCCAAGGAGGAGCGGGACGAGCACACCGGGGAGCTGTTTTTT	CASSLYPKEERDEHTGELFF
TRBV7-3	many	-	TRBJ1-5	TGTGCCAGCAGCTTCGGCAGGGTCTTAGGACAGCCCCAGCATTTT	CASSFGRVLGQPQHF
TRBV12-3/TRBV12-4	many	-	TRBJ1-4	TGTGCCAGCACCCTCGCCAGGCGAGATGAAAAACTGTTTTTT	CASTLARRDEKLFF
TRBV6-2/TRBV6-3	few	-	TRBJ2-2	TGTGCCAGCAGTTACACGGACACCGGGGAGCTGTTTTTT	CASSYTDTGELFF
TRBV4-2	many	-	TRBJ1-4	TGTGCCAGCAGCCAAGAAGAAAAACTGTTTTTT	CASSQEEKLFF
TRBV18	few	TRBD2	TRBJ2-1	TGTGCCAGCTCCCCAGGACGGGCGGGAGTCCCCTTTAATGAGCAGTTCTTC	CASSPGRAGVPFNEQFF
TRBV6-6	few	-	TRBJ2-4	TGTGCCAGCAGTTACTCGTGGCAGCTAGCCAAAAACATTCAGTACTTC	CASSYSWQLAKNIQYF
TRBV12-5	-	TRBD2	TRBJ2-1	TGTGCTAGTGGTTTCGGGCTAGCGGACAATGAGCAGTTCTTC	CASGFGLADNEQFF
TRBV27	-	-	TRBJ2-5	TGTGCCAGCAGTTTAAAGAGGTCAACAGGGCAGTACTTC	CASSLKRSTGQYF
TRBV2	many	-	TRBJ2-5	TGTGCCAGCAGGAGACAGTACCAAGAGACCCAGTACTTC	CASRRQYQETQYF
TRBV20-1	few	-	TRBJ2-7	TGCAGTGCGTACCGGGACGAGCAGTACTTC	CSAYRDEQYF
TRBV7-3	many	-	TRBJ1-6	TGTGCCAGCAGCTTAAGCGGGGATTCACCCCTCCACTTT	CASSLSGDSPLHF
TRBV20-1	-	-	TRBJ2-5	TGCAGTGCGACAACGGACGGAAATCCAGGGGCGGAGACCCAGTACTTC	CSATTDGNPGAETQYF
TRBV18	-	-	TRBJ1-4	TGTGCCAGCTCCCCCCTCGGGGCAACTAATGAAAAACTGTTTTTT	CASSPLGATNEKLFF
TRBV5-1	-	TRBD2	TRBJ2-1	TGCGCCAGCACCCCTAGCGGGAGTTCCTACAATGAGCAGTTCTTC	CASTPSGSSYNEQFF
TRBV10-3	few	-	TRBJ1-2	TGTGCCATCAGTGGGACAGCCACCCAACATGGCTACACCTTC	CAISGTATQHGYTF
TRBV3-1	-	TRBD2	TRBJ2-5	TGTGCCAGCAGCCAAGGTCCGGGACTAGCGGCGGAGACCCAGTACTTC	CASSQGPGLAAETQYF